This T cell receptor beta chain is drawn from a study of T cells after yellow fever vaccination. Study-level results: There was a possibility that FACS-sorted repertoires contained abundant clonotypes contaminating from the bulk population.

This clonotype was seen ten or more times. Its specificity is unknown. TCRdb reprocessed the 5' RACE reads with MiXCR, giving one entry per CDR3 protein. This sample has 300,000 or so distinct CDR3 sequences, with about 4% found just once. The sequenced sample was PBMCs, obtained 5 days after the yellow fever booster vaccination. This TCR was recovered from a man between 18 and 29 years old who received the YFV17D yellow fever vaccine.

For the CDR3, the DNA is TGTGCCAGCCGTTCCGCCGGGACAGGGTCTTACAATGAGCAGTTCTTC. The encoded protein is CASRSAGTGSYNEQFF. V usage is TRBV7-2 and J usage is TRBJ2-1; 9 nucleotides line up with TRBD1. From germline, CDR1 is SGHTA and CDR2 FQGNSA. The CDR3 contains 16 residues. Unmatched junction bases numbered 12, after V lost 8 bases and J lost 4 bases.